A single sample gave rise to the 5 T cell receptor beta chains below, sequenced in a study of blood T cell repertoires in COVID-19. Sequencing used immunoSEQ multiplex PCR; TCRdb keeps in-frame clones, though not all of them. Among 150,000 to 200,000 clones listed, 75% to 90% were seen once. Sequenced input: PBMCs or T cells enriched from blood (not recorded which). The receptors originated from a man between 70 and 80 years old who had been exposed to COVID-19.

The chain is built from TRBV9 and TRBJ2-1; 11 bases match TRBD1. V shed 0 bases and J 7 bases; nucleotides not matched to a gene: 3. The germline V gene has CDR1 SGDLS and CDR2 YYNGEE. This CDR3 has 15 residues. The CDR3 nucleotides are TGTGCCAGCAGCGTAGAGGGACAGGGGGTTAATGAGCAGTTCTTC. This codes for CASSVEGQGVNEQFF. Full variable domain (rest looked up from reference TRBV9 and TRBJ2-1): DSGVTQTPKHLITATGQRVTLRCSPRSGDLSVYWYQQSLDQGLQFLIQYYNGEERAKGNILERFSAQQFPDLHSELNLSSLELGDSALYFCASSVEGQGVNEQFFGPGTRLTVL.

This clone was recorded at least ten times. The chain employs TRBV15 and TRBJ2-1, with 7 bases matching TRBD1. Germline V gene lookup returns CDR1 LNHNV and CDR2 YYDKDF (reference sequence). J lost 7 bases, V lost 6 bases, and 9 bases had no gene match. This CDR3 has 14 residues. CDR3 region: CATRGTASPNEQFF. CDR3 sequence (DNA): TGTGCCACCAGAGGGACAGCGTCCCCTAATGAGCAGTTCTTC. Supplemented by reference TRBV15 and TRBJ2-1, the full variable domain reads DAMVIQNPRYQVTQFGKPVTLSCSQTLNHNVMYWYQQKSSQAPKLLFHYYDKDFNNEADTPDNFQSRRPNTSFCFLDIRSPGLGDTAMYLCATRGTASPNEQFFGPGTRLTVL.

This chain joins TRBV10-2 and TRBJ1-3, with D unclear. There are 13 residues in the CDR3. Germline V CDR1 and CDR2: WSHSY, SAAADI. The V and J ends lost 9 bases and 5 bases respectively, with 14 bases between them. The CDR3 here is CASAGPNRNTIYF. CDR3 bases: TGCGCCAGTGCAGGCCCTAACCGAAACACCATATATTTT.

The chain uses TRBV12-3 or TRBV12-4 and TRBJ2-7; D perhaps matches TRBD1 (5 bases). Trimming stripped 3 bases from V and 6 bases from J, with 12 bases between. This CDR3 is 13 amino acids long. CDR3 nucleotides: TGTGCCAGCAGTTTCGAAGGGGCCCGCGAGCAGTACTTC. It translates to CASSFEGAREQYF.

This clone was detected only a few times. The chain carries TRBV20-1 and TRBJ2-3, with 15 bases identical to TRBD2. This CDR3 comprises 18 residues. Trimming at V came to 3 bases and at J to 8 bases, leaving 15 bases not matched to a gene. The V gene's germline CDR1 is DFQATT and CDR2 SNEGSKA (reference sequence). The CDR3 DNA is TGCAGTGCTAGTCCATCCCGTGGGACTAGCGGGAGGCCTGGTACGCAGTATTTT. Amino acid sequence: CSASPSRGTSGRPGTQYF.